The 19 T cell receptor beta chains below were found in one sample sequenced in a study of Ad26.COV2.S vaccination and SARS-CoV-2 variants. Assay used: immunoSEQ multiplex PCR; TCRdb lists only in-frame clones, some missing. Counted here are 400,000 or so clones, more than 85% occurring once; the ten biggest clones make up about 3.6%. The treatment: some 19 received Ad26.COV2.S at low or high dose, single or two shots; roughly 5 received placebo; per-sample allocation not given. Day 63 following the first vaccine or placebo injection was when the samples were taken. The source material was peripheral blood, sampled in a trial of Ad26.COV2.S vaccine versus placebo. These receptor sequences come from a person aged 18-65 years who received the Ad26.COV2.S COVID-19 vaccine or a placebo.

This clone was counted a single time. The chain links TRBV13 to TRBJ1-3, with D perhaps matching TRBD1 (6 bases). CDR3 length: 15 residues. V shed 1 base and J shed 2 bases, with 9 bases lying between them. The V gene's germline CDR1 is PRHDT and CDR2 FYEKMQ (reference sequence). The CDR3, as DNA: TGTGCCAGCAGCTTAGAGGGGGAAGCTGGAAACACCATATATTTT. Protein sequence: CASSLEGEAGNTIYF. Complete variable domain (other parts from reference TRBV13 and TRBJ1-3): AAGVIQSPRHLIKEKRETATLKCYPIPRHDTVYWYQQGPGQDPQFLISFYEKMQSDKGSIPDRFSAQQFSDYHSELNMSSLELGDSALYFCASSLEGEAGNTIYFGEGSWLTVV.

The V call is TRBV7-2, the J call TRBJ2-5, with 7 bases fitting TRBD2. This CDR3 is 14 amino acids long. The germline CDR1 and CDR2 sequences are SGHTA and FQGNSA. V shed 4 bases, J shed 2 bases, and the junction held 4 bases outside the gene matches. CDR3 DNA sequence: TGTGCCAGCAGCTCCCGGCGGGGGCAAGAGACCCAGTACTTC. Encoded protein: CASSSRRGQETQYF.

CDR3 sequence (DNA): TGTGCCAGCAGTTTCTCCGGGTATTCTGGAAACACCATATATTTT. Protein product: CASSFSGYSGNTIYF. V usage is TRBV28 and J usage is TRBJ1-3; unclear D gene. The CDR3 spans 15 residues. Germline-derived CDR1 and CDR2 are MDHEN and SYDVKM. V was shortened by 3 bases and J by 1 base, with 10 bases between the two germline ends.

This chain links TRBV30 with TRBJ2-7; 7 nucleotides line up with TRBD1. Trimming cost V 0 bases and J 3 bases; bases outside gene matches: 11. The CDR3 contains 16 residues. Germline V gene data show CDR1 as GTSNPN and CDR2 as SVGIG (reference sequence). Here the CDR3 reads CAWSVPNRDRFYEQYF. CDR3 coding DNA: TGTGCCTGGAGTGTACCGAACCGGGACAGATTCTACGAGCAGTACTTC.

With regard to this clone: This same CDR3 is encoded by further DNA sequences in the sample. V gene TRBV6-1 combines with J gene TRBJ1-5; maybe TRBD1 (5 bases). This CDR3 comprises 14 residues. Trimming removed 3 bases from V and 1 base from J, with 7 bases in between. CDR1 is MNHNS, CDR2 SASEGT, per germline. This chain's CDR3 is CASSEGGSNQPQHF. In nucleotides, the CDR3 is TGTGCCAGCAGTGAGGGGGGAAGCAATCAGCCCCAGCATTTT.

The genes are TRBV7-8 and TRBJ2-7; no clear D. V was pared by 6 bases and J by 0 bases, with 15 bases between. The CDR3 has 15 residues. Germline assignment: CDR1 SGHVS and CDR2 FQNEAQ. In nucleotides, the CDR3 is TGTGCCAGCAGGACCGAGCCAGGTGTCTCCTACGAGCAGTACTTC. This sequence encodes CASRTEPGVSYEQYF.

The DNA for the CDR3 is TGTGCCAGCAGCTCCCCCGACTGGGGGCAAGGAGATACGCAGTATTTT. This sequence encodes CASSSPDWGQGDTQYF. The rearrangement links TRBV7-6 to TRBJ2-3, with D perhaps TRBD1 (6 bases). V was clipped by 4 bases and J by 5 bases, with 19 bases between them. Looked up from germline, CDR1 is SGHVS and CDR2 is FNYEAQ. The CDR3 contains 16 residues. Looking up the rest from reference TRBV7-6 and TRBJ2-3 gives the full variable domain: GAGVSQSPRYKVTKRGQDVALRCDPISGHVSLYWYRQALGQGPEFLTYFNYEAQQDKSGLPNDRFSAERPEGSISTLTIQRTEQRDSAMYRCASSSPDWGQGDTQYFGPGTRLTVL.

The chain joins TRBV12-3 or TRBV12-4 to TRBJ1-6; possible D gene TRBD1, 5 bases. V was cut by 8 bases and J by 9 bases, with 11 bases left in between. The CDR3 extends over 12 amino acids. The CDR3 DNA is TGTGCCAGCCGACAAGGGGTTTCACCCCTCCACTTT. It codes for CASRQGVSPLHF.

The V and J genes are TRBV6-2 or TRBV6-3 and TRBJ2-1, with 8 bases that match TRBD2. Per the germline V gene, CDR1 is MNHEY and CDR2 is SVGEGT. This CDR3 contains 15 residues. The V gene end was trimmed by 2 bases and the J gene end by 8 bases; junction bases not matched to a gene: 8. CDR3 sequence: CASSYTGLEGHEQFF. CDR3 nucleotides: TGTGCCAGCAGTTACACGGGACTAGAGGGCCATGAGCAGTTCTTC.

J is TRBJ1-5 and V is TRBV19; D is unresolved. Germline V lookup: CDR1 LNHDA, CDR2 SQIVND (reference sequence). This CDR3 comprises 14 residues. V lost 8 bases and J lost 4, with 15 bases in between. CDR3 sequence reads: CASSLRSLNQPQHF. The CDR3 nucleotides are TGTGCCAGTTCTCTTCGGTCTCTGAATCAGCCCCAGCATTTT.

This chain uses TRBV10-2 with TRBJ2-7; D could derive from TRBD1 or TRBD2 (5 bases each). The CDR3 is 15 residues long. Trimming left V 6 bases short and J 0 bases short, with 15 bases between. Germline CDR1 is WSHSY and CDR2 is SAAADI. The DNA of the CDR3 is TGCGCCAGCAGAGCCGGGACCCCAAACTCCTACGAGCAGTACTTC. Translated, it gives CASRAGTPNSYEQYF.

DNA for the CDR3: TGTGCCAGCAGCTTCCCCGACAGGGGCTCCTACGAGCAGTACTTC. Translating gives CASSFPDRGSYEQYF. The V and J genes are TRBV5-6 and TRBJ2-7; the match to TRBD1 covers 8 bases. Germline CDR1 and CDR2: SGHDT and YYEEEE. The trim removed 2 bases at V and 0 bases at J, leaving 4 bases unmatched. The CDR3 spans 15 residues.

Comment on this clone: The same CDR3 also results from other DNA sequences found in this sample. This chain connects TRBV5-1 to TRBJ1-2, with D uncertain. CDR1 and CDR2 from the germline V gene are SGHRS and YFSETQ. The CDR3 contains 12 residues. The V end lost 0 bases, the J end lost 5 bases, and 5 bases lay between the germline ends. The CDR3 spells CASSLDSYGYTF. As DNA, the CDR3 is TGCGCCAGCAGCTTGGACAGTTATGGCTACACCTTC.

The chain carries TRBV18 and TRBJ2-1, with 8 nucleotides matching TRBD2. This CDR3 is 15 amino acids long. Trimming cost V 6 bases and J 6 bases; bases outside gene matches: 10. Germline-derived CDR1 and CDR2 are KGHSH and LQKENI. DNA for the CDR3: TGTGCCAGCTCTCGTGGACTAGCTGCAAGCAATGAGCAGTTCTTC. This gives the protein CASSRGLAASNEQFF.

The chain employs TRBV27 and TRBJ1-1, with 8 nucleotides matching TRBD1. The CDR3 sequence is 16 residues long. Germline loops: CDR1 MNHEY, CDR2 SMNVEV (reference sequence). The J segment lost 5 bases and the V segment lost 4 bases, leaving 12 bases of the junction unmatched. The CDR3 nucleotides are TGTGCCAGCAGTTCGCCGACAGGGGAGGATCTTACTGAAGCTTTCTTT. Translation gives CASSSPTGEDLTEAFF.

This clone was counted a few times. The gene calls are TRBV7-9 and TRBJ2-7; 10 nucleotides align to TRBD1. Germline CDR1 reads SEHNR; CDR2 reads FQNEAQ (reference sequence). This CDR3 is 17 amino acids long. Germline trimming cut 3 bases from V and 2 bases from J; bases unmatched to any gene: 10. The CDR3 region is CASSFNAGTGVAYEQYF. As DNA, the CDR3 is TGTGCCAGCAGCTTTAACGCCGGGACAGGGGTTGCCTACGAGCAGTACTTC.

This sequence joins TRBV2 and TRBJ2-7; the D is unclear. Trimming removed 3 bases at V and 3 bases at J, with 9 bases between. CDR1 and CDR2 from the germline V gene are SNHLY and FYNNEI. The CDR3 runs 13 residues. This CDR3 is CASSDYGVYEQYF. Written as DNA, the CDR3 is TGTGCCAGCAGTGATTATGGGGTCTACGAGCAGTACTTC.

The CDR3 bases are TGTGCCAGCAGCTCCAGGGGGAGTTCTGGAAACACCATATATTTT. Its protein is CASSSRGSSGNTIYF. The rearrangement links TRBV7-9 to TRBJ1-3; TRBD1 matches 7 bases. The CDR3 length is 15 residues. Germline V gene data show CDR1 as SEHNR and CDR2 as FQNEAQ (reference sequence). Trimming cost V 4 bases and J 1 base; bases outside gene matches: 4.

The chain recombines TRBV12-3 or TRBV12-4 with TRBJ2-1, with D uncertain. The CDR3 runs 13 residues. The V end lost 1 base, the J end lost 8 bases, and 9 bases lay between the germline ends. CDR3 sequence (DNA): TGTGCCAGCAGTTTAGATCGGAGTGATGAGCAGTTCTTC. Its protein product is CASSLDRSDEQFF.